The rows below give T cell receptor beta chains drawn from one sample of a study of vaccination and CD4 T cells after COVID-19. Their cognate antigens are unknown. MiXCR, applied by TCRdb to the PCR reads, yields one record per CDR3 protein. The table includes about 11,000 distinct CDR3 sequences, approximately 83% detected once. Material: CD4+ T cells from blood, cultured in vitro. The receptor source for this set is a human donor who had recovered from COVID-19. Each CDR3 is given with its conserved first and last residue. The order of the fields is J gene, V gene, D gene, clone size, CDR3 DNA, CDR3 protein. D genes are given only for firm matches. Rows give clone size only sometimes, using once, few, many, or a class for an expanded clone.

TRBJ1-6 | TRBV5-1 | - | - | TGCGCCAGCAGCTTGGGCGAGGGAGTAGCTTCACCCCTCCACTTT | CASSLGEGVASPLHF
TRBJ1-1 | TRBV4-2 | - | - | TGTGCCAGCAGCCAAGATGGACAGAGTAGTACTGAAGCTTTCTTT | CASSQDGQSSTEAFF
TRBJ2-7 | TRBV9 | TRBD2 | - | TGTGCCAGCAGCGAGGGATGGGGCGGGAGTAGCGAGCAGTACTTC | CASSEGWGGSSEQYF
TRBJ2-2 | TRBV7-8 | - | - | TGTGCCAGCTTAGAGGGCAGGTCATGGGTTAACGGGGAGCTGTTTTTT | CASLEGRSWVNGELFF
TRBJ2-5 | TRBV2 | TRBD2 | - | TGTGCCAGCAGTGAGGAGGTAGCGGGAGGGGAGACCCAGTACTTC | CASSEEVAGGETQYF
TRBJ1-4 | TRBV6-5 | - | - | TGTGCCAGCAGTTACGGAGGGCAGGGAGTAACTAATGAAAAACTGTTTTTT | CASSYGGQGVTNEKLFF
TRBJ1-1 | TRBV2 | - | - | TGTGCCAGCACCCTCAGGGCTGAAGCTTTCTTT | CASTLRAEAFF
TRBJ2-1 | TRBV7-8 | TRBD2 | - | TGTGCCAGCAGTTTTCTAGCGGGAGTCTACAATGAGCAGTTCTTC | CASSFLAGVYNEQFF
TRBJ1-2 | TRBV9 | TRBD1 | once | TGTGCCAGCAGCGTCCCGGCAGGGGGCGCAGAGTCCTACGGCTACACCTTC | CASSVPAGGAESYGYTF
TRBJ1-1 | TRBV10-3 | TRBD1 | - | TGTGCCATCAACCAACAGGGGGCGCGTACTGAAGCTTTCTTT | CAINQQGARTEAFF
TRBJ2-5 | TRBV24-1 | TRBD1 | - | TGTGCCACCAGTGATTTGACAGGGGGCTCATGGGAGACCCAGTACTTC | CATSDLTGGSWETQYF
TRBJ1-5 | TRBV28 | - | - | TGTGCCAGCAGTTTTTACAGAGACAATCAGCCCCAGCATTTT | CASSFYRDNQPQHF
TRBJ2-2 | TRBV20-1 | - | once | TGCAGTGCTAGTGGTCAGGTGGGGGCGGCCGGGGAGCTGTTTTTT | CSASGQVGAAGELFF
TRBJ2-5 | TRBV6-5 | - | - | TGTGCCAGCAGTTACTCGATCGGGAAAGAGACCCAGTACTTC | CASSYSIGKETQYF
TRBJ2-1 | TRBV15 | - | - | TGTGCCACCAGCAGAGATAGGGACCGCTGGGGGCAGTTCTTC | CATSRDRDRWGQFF
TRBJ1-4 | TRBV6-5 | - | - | TGTGCCAGCAGTTACTCCGGTACAACTAATGAAAAACTGTTTTTT | CASSYSGTTNEKLFF
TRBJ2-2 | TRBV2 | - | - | TGTGCCAGCAGCGCTAGGTTTAGGACCGGGGAGCTGTTTTTT | CASSARFRTGELFF
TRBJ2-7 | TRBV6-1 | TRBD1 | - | TGTGCCAGCAGTGAAGAAATAGGGACAGCCTCCTACGAGCAGTACTTC | CASSEEIGTASYEQYF
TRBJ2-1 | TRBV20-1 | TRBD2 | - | TGCAGTGCTACGGGACTAGCGGGCAATGAGCAGTTCTTC | CSATGLAGNEQFF
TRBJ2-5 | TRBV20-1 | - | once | TGCAGTGCTAGGGTAGCAGATACAAGGTGGACCCAGTACTTC | CSARVADTRWTQYF
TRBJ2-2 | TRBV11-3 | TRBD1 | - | TGTGCCAGCAGCCGTCGGAAAGGACAGGGGGCCGGGGAGCTGTTTTTT | CASSRRKGQGAGELFF
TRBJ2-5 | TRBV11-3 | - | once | TGTGCCAGCAGCTTAGCGGGGCGGCAGGGACGTCAAGAGACCCAGTACTTC | CASSLAGRQGRQETQYF
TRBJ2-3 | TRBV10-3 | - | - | TGTGCCATCAGTGACGGCTCTAGGGCAGATACGCAGTATTTT | CAISDGSRADTQYF
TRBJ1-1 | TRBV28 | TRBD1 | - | TGTGCCAGCACCTACGGTCCCAAAGACAGGGGGAAAGGTGGGAACACTGAAGCTTTCTTT | CASTYGPKDRGKGGNTEAFF
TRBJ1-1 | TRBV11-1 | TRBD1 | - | TGTGCCAGCAGCGTCCGACAGGGAGGGAACACTGAAGCTTTCTTT | CASSVRQGGNTEAFF
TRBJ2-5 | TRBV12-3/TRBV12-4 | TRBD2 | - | TGTGCCAGCAGTCCGGCCGCGGGAGGGGGAGAGACCCAGTACTTC | CASSPAAGGGETQYF
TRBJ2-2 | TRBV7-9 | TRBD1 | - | TGTGCCAGCAGCTTAGGGGACAGGGGTTCCGGGGAGCTGTTTTTT | CASSLGDRGSGELFF
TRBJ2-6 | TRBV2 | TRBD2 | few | TGTGCCAGCACCCCCCAGTGGGGAGGGCGTGGGGCCAACGTCCTGACTTTC | CASTPQWGGRGANVLTF
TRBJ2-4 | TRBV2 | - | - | TGTGCCAGCAGATTGGAGGGCCTAGCCAAAAACATTCAGTACTTC | CASRLEGLAKNIQYF
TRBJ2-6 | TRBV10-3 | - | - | TGTGCCATCAGTGAGAACCTGCTGGGGGCCAACGTCCTGACTTTC | CAISENLLGANVLTF
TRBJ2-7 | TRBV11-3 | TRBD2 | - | TGTGCCAGCAGCCCAGGACTAGCGGGGGGGCGAGAGCAGTACTTC | CASSPGLAGGREQYF
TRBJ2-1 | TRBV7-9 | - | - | TGTGCCAGCAGCTTAGAAGGTGAGCAGTTCTTC | CASSLEGEQFF
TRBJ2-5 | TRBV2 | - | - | TGTGCCAGCAGACCCGAAGAGACCCAGTACTTC | CASRPEETQYF
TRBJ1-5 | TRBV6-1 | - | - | TGTGCCAGCAGTGAAGCAGGGGATCGGAGTCAGCCCCAGCATTTT | CASSEAGDRSQPQHF
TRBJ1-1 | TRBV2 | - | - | TGTGCCAGCACCCCCATCGGCAAGAACACTGAAGCTTTCTTT | CASTPIGKNTEAFF
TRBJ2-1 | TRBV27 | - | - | TGTGCCAGCAGTTTATCGACCCCCAGACCTCTCGACATCGGTGAGCAGTTCTTC | CASSLSTPRPLDIGEQFF
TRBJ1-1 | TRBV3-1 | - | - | TGTGCCAGCAGCGCCTACACCATGAACACTGAAGCTTTCTTT | CASSAYTMNTEAFF
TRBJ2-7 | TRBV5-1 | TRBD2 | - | TGCGCCAGCAGCTGGGGACTAAGGCTTACCTACGAGCAGTACTTC | CASSWGLRLTYEQYF
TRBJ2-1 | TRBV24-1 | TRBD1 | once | TGTGCCACCAGTGACCCGGGACAGGGGTCCAATGAGCAGTTCTTC | CATSDPGQGSNEQFF
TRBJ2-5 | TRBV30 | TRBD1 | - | TGTGCCTGGAGTGTACGGCCGGGACAGGCGAGGGGTGAGACCCAGTACTTC | CAWSVRPGQARGETQYF
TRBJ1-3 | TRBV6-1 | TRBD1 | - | TGTGCCAGCAGGACGGGACAGGGTGGGGGAGGAAACACCATATATTTT | CASRTGQGGGGNTIYF
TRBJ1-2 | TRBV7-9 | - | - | TGTGCCAGCAGCTTAGAAGGGGAAAGCGGCTACACCTTC | CASSLEGESGYTF
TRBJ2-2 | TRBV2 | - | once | TGTGCCAGCAGTCAGGGGAGGGGCGGAAACACCGGGGAGCTGTTTTTT | CASSQGRGGNTGELFF
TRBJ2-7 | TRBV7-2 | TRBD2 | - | TGTGCCAGCAGCCTGGGGACTAGCGGGAGTGTATACTCCTACGAGCAGTACTTC | CASSLGTSGSVYSYEQYF
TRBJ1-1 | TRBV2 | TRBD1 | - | TGTGCCAGCAGTGCCTGGACAGGGACTCTAGCTTTCTTT | CASSAWTGTLAFF